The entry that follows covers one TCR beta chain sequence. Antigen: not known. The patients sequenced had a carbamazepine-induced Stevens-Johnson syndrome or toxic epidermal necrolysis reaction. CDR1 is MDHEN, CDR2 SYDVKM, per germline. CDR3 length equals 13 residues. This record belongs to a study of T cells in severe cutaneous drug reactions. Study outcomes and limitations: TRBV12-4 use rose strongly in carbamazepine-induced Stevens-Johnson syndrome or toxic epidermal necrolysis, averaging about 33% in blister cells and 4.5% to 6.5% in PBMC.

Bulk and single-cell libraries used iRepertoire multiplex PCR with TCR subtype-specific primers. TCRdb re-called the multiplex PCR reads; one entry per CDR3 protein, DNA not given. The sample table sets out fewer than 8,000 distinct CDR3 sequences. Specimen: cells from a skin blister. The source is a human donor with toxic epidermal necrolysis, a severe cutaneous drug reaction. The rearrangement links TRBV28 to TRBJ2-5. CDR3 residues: CASSLGVIETQYF.